This TCR beta chain was sequenced in a study of siplizumab effects on memory and regulatory T cells. Per the germline V gene, CDR1 is MDHEN and CDR2 is SYDVKM. This CDR3 is 17 amino acids long. Trimming stripped 4 bases from V and 4 bases from J, with 22 bases between. Clones were read by immunoSEQ multiplex PCR, and TCRdb kept only the in-frame ones, dropping some. The table has some 100,000 clones, approximately 97% seen once. The clonotype originates from a human donor in good health. The rearrangement links TRBV28 to TRBJ1-2; D possibly corresponds to TRBD1 (5 bases). Material: naive CD4+ T cells sorted from blood. CDR3 amino acids: CASSSTGGGNPPYGYTF. CDR3 bases: TGTGCCAGCAGTTCGACGGGTGGGGGGAATCCTCCCTATGGCTACACCTTC.